These 31 T cell receptor beta chains originate from one sample sequenced in a study of T cell clonality in common variable immunodeficiency. The repertoire was sequenced with immunoSEQ multiplex PCR; TCRdb's copy has only in-frame clones and lacks some. The sample holds 42,000 or so clones, and no clone turns up only once. The sequenced sample was peripheral blood mononuclear cells. The receptors originated from a person between 18 and 75 years old in good health.

This clone was seen ten or more times. The CDR3 sequence: CASSPPRSGGNTEAFF. The CDR3 bases that were read are TGTGCCAGCTCCCCTCCCAGGTCAGGGGGGAACACTGAA. The V gene is TRBV18, the J gene TRBJ1-1, with 7 positions matching TRBD1. Coverage ceases 3 residues before the CDR3 finishes, and the germline J gene fills in the end. V was pared by 6 bases and J by 1 base, with 11 bases of the junction left unmatched. The germline V gene has CDR1 KGHSH and CDR2 LQKENI. This CDR3 contains 16 residues.

This clone was detected ten times or more. The read ends 3 residues early relative to the CDR3; the germline J gene fills the gap. V usage is TRBV2 and J usage is TRBJ2-3; TRBD2 matches at 16 bases. The J segment lost 2 bases and the V segment lost 6 bases, leaving 11 bases of the junction unmatched. This CDR3 comprises 19 residues. Germline values: CDR1 SNHLY, CDR2 FYNNEI. CDR3 sequence reads: CASRLPGLAGGDVTDTQYF. The sequenced part of the CDR3 DNA is TGTGCCAGCAGGCTACCGGGACTAGCGGGAGGGGATGTCACAGATACG.

This clone showed up many times. The CDR3 is cut off 3 residues early in the read; its end comes from the germline J gene. Additional DNA sequences in this sample encode the identical CDR3. The J gene is TRBJ1-1, the V gene TRBV5-6; D is possibly TRBD1 (5 bases). Trimming left V 2 bases short and J 4 bases short, with 6 bases between. Per the germline V gene, CDR1 is SGHDT and CDR2 is YYEEEE. The CDR3 contains 12 residues. Incomplete CDR3 DNA: TGTGCCAGCAGCTTAAGGGGCACTGAA. Its translation is CASSLRGTE. The full-length CDR3 reads as CASSLRGTEAFF.

This clone was detected ten times or more. The read terminates 3 residues ahead of where the CDR3 ends, so the germline J gene completes it. The chain joins TRBV5-1 to TRBJ2-1; the match to TRBD2 covers 7 bases. CDR1 and CDR2 from the germline V gene are SGHRS and YFSETQ. V was pared by 0 bases and J by 5 bases, with 2 bases of the junction left unmatched. CDR3 length: 14 amino acids. The CDR3 spells CASSLAGGNNEQFF. The covered CDR3 bases are TGCGCCAGCAGCTTGGCCGGGGGGAACAATGAG. Full variable domain (missing parts from reference TRBV5-1 and TRBJ2-1): KAGVTQTPRYLIKTRGQQVTLSCSPISGHRSVSWYQQTPGQGLQFLFEYFSETQRNKGNFPGRFSGRQFSNSRSEMNVSTLELGDSALYLCASSLAGGNNEQFFGPGTRLTVL.

In this sample, this clone turned up many times. The read terminates 3 residues before the CDR3 end, so the remaining end is supplied by the germline J gene. The genes are TRBV5-6 and TRBJ2-3; D is undetermined. Germline V gene lookup returns CDR1 SGHDT and CDR2 YYEEEE. The CDR3 length is 13 residues. V was shortened by 4 bases and J by 2 bases, with 8 bases between the two germline ends. The DNA read from the CDR3 is TGTGCCAGCAGCCCGGTAGTCACAGATACG. This sequence encodes CASSPVVTDT. The whole CDR3 reads CASSPVVTDTQYF.

By its share, this clone is medium-sized. The read ends 3 residues early relative to the CDR3; the germline J gene fills the gap. Other DNA sequences of this sample code for an identical CDR3. V and J are TRBV20-1 and TRBJ2-3; D might be TRBD2 (6 bases). CDR3 length: 12 amino acids. V gave up 6 bases and J gave up 6 bases, with 13 bases separating them. Germline CDR1 and CDR2: DFQATT and SNEGSKA (reference sequence). CDR3 amino acids: CSARLAGDTQYF. The CDR3 DNA, read in part, is TGCAGTGCCCGCCTCGCGGGGGATACG.

This clone was counted many times. Read data end 3 residues before the CDR3 end; the end is taken from the germline J gene. J is TRBJ2-1 and V is TRBV4-2; 8 bases are shared with TRBD2. This CDR3 is built from 16 residues. CDR1 is LGHNA, CDR2 YNFKEQ, per germline. J was trimmed by 0 bases and V by 6 bases; bases with no gene match: 7. The CDR3: CASSLLLADSYNEQFF. The CDR3 DNA, read in part, is TGTGCCAGCAGTCTGTTACTAGCGGACTCCTACAATGAG.

The table lists this clone with many counts. The read ends 3 residues shy of where the CDR3 ends; the end is completed using the germline J gene. The V and J genes are TRBV20-1 and TRBJ1-2; D is unclear. CDR3 length: 16 amino acids. V was clipped by 5 bases and J by 1 base, with 20 bases between them. CDR1 DFQATT and CDR2 SNEGSKA come from the germline V gene (reference sequence). CDR3 bases read: TGCAGTGCTCAAACTGGTGAACCTACCCTTAACTATGGC. It yields the protein CSAQTGEPTLNYG. The full-length CDR3 reads as CSAQTGEPTLNYGYTF.

Many counts were recorded for this clone. The read halts 3 residues ahead of the CDR3 end, with the missing end drawn from the germline J gene. The chain carries TRBV20-1 and TRBJ2-1, with D unclear. Trimming stripped 3 bases from V and 3 bases from J, with 3 bases between. CDR1 is DFQATT, CDR2 SNEGSKA, per germline (reference sequence). The CDR3 is 11 residues long. The part of the CDR3 DNA that was read is TGCAGTGCTAGCATCTACAATGAG. This codes for CSASIYNE. The full CDR3 protein reads CSASIYNEQFF.

Many counts were recorded for this clone. The missing CDR3 end, 3 residues past where the read stops, is filled in from the germline J gene. The V and J genes are TRBV7-8 and TRBJ1-5; D gene ambiguous. Germline CDR1 is SGHVS and CDR2 is FQNEAQ. Trimming cost V 1 base and J 0 bases, with 7 bases left between them. This CDR3 is 15 amino acids long. The CDR3 loop reads CASSLVSGSNQPQHF. The sequenced CDR3 bases are TGTGCCAGCAGCTTAGTTAGCGGTAGCAATCAGCCC.

At least ten counts were recorded for this clone. The read falls 3 residues short of the CDR3 end, and the missing part is taken from the germline J gene. The chain joins TRBV5-1 to TRBJ1-2, with TRBD1 matching over 11 bases. The CDR3 length is 13 residues. Germline lookup yields CDR1 SGHRS and CDR2 YFSETQ. CDR3 amino acids: CASSLDRGPVYTF. The CDR3 DNA, read in part, is TGCGCCAGCAGCCTGGACAGGGGGCCCGTC.

This clone was seen many times. The CDR3 end is not reached by the read, which stops 3 residues before it; the germline J gene fills it in. V usage is TRBV7-2 and J usage is TRBJ1-4; TRBD1 might be the D (6 bases). Deletions cut 3 bases from V and 5 bases from J, with 13 bases between. The CDR3 runs 15 residues. Per the germline V gene, CDR1 is SGHTA and CDR2 is FQGNSA. This chain's CDR3 is CASSLGGGSNEKLFF. The CDR3 DNA, read in part, is TGTGCCAGCAGCTTGGGGGGGGGCTCGAATGAAAAA.

This clone was counted ten times or more. The read ends 3 residues shy of where the CDR3 ends; the end is completed using the germline J gene. This rearrangement joins TRBV24-1 to TRBJ2-3, with unresolved D. CDR1 is KGHDR, CDR2 SFDVKD, per germline. The V gene lost 3 bases and the J gene lost 3 bases, with 9 bases spanning the gap. This CDR3 comprises 14 residues. The CDR3 here is CATSDPRTTDTQYF. The CDR3 DNA, read in part, is TGTGCCACCAGTGATCCCCGTACTACAGATACG.

Regarding this clone: Sequencing ends 3 residues short of the CDR3 end; the germline J gene provides the rest. The V and J genes are TRBV7-2 and TRBJ2-3; 9 bases match TRBD2. The CDR3 consists of 15 residues. The germline V gene encodes CDR1 SGHTA and CDR2 FQGNSA. CDR3 DNA, as far as it was read: TGTGCCAGCAGCTTAAGGCTAGCGGGGCAAGAGACG. Translated, it gives CASSLRLAGQET. In full, the CDR3 reads CASSLRLAGQETQYF.

Many counts were recorded for this clone. The read halts 3 residues ahead of the CDR3 end, with the missing end drawn from the germline J gene. The chain employs TRBV19 and TRBJ2-2; D possibly uses TRBD1 or TRBD2 (5 bases each). Between the trimmed V and J ends, which lost 7 bases and 3 bases, there was a span of 18 bases. CDR3 length equals 16 residues. From germline, CDR1 is LNHDA and CDR2 SQIVND (reference sequence). The CDR3 region is CASTPAGRSDTGELFF. The sequenced CDR3 bases are TGTGCCAGTACCCCGGCAGGGAGATCCGACACCGGGGAG.

Many counts were recorded for this clone. The CDR3 is cut off 3 residues early in the read; its end comes from the germline J gene. The chain carries TRBV28 and TRBJ2-3; TRBD2 aligns across 13 bases. The CDR3 is 18 residues long. CDR1 and CDR2 from the germline V gene are MDHEN and SYDVKM. After removal of 5 bases from V and 3 bases from J, the junction contained 11 bases not matched to a gene. Incomplete CDR3 DNA: TGTGCCAGCAGTACCTCTTACGGACTAGCGGGAGTAACAGATACG. The encoded protein is CASSTSYGLAGVTDT. The CDR3, in full, reads CASSTSYGLAGVTDTQYF. The whole variable domain, filled in from reference TRBV28 and TRBJ2-3, reads DVKVTQSSRYLVKRTGEKVFLECVQDMDHENMFWYRQDPGLGLRLIYFSYDVKMKEKGDIPEGYSVSREKKERFSLILESASTNQTSMYLCASSTSYGLAGVTDTQYFGPGTRLTVL.

This clone was found many times. The sequenced fragment ends 3 residues before the CDR3 boundary, so the rest is inferred from the germline J gene. This rearrangement joins TRBV5-4 to TRBJ2-3; possible D gene TRBD2, 6 bases. This CDR3 comprises 15 residues. Trimming removed 4 bases from V and 0 bases from J, with 12 bases in between. CDR1 is SGHNT, CDR2 YYREEE, per germline (reference sequence). The covered CDR3 bases are TGTGCCAGCAGCCAGGGACTGGCTAGCACAGATACG. Amino acid sequence: CASSQGLASTDT. The entire CDR3 sequence reads CASSQGLASTDTQYF.

This clone was seen a few times. Sequencing ends 3 residues short of the CDR3 end; the germline J gene provides the rest. V and J are TRBV2 and TRBJ2-2; 11 bases are shared with TRBD2. The CDR3 runs to 15 residues. From germline, CDR1 is SNHLY and CDR2 FYNNEI. The V and J ends lost 5 bases and 6 bases, in that order; junction bases with no gene match: 5. The CDR3 is CASSIAGGFAGELFF. The sequenced CDR3 bases are TGTGCCAGCAGTATAGCGGGAGGGTTCGCCGGGGAG.

This clone was recorded many times. Coverage ceases 3 residues before the CDR3 finishes, and the germline J gene fills in the end. The V and J genes are TRBV18 and TRBJ1-3; 7 bases are a match to TRBD1. V lost 3 bases, J lost 4 bases, and 9 bases stayed unmatched. The germline V gene encodes CDR1 KGHSH and CDR2 LQKENI. CDR3 length: 16 residues. The CDR3 DNA, read in part, is TGTGCCAGCTCACCGCCAAGTAGGGGGCCAGGAAACACC. Translation: CASSPPSRGPGNT. The complete CDR3 sequence is CASSPPSRGPGNTIYF.

This clone was seen repeatedly, ten times or more. The read gets to within 3 residues of the CDR3 end, and the germline J gene fills in the rest. The rearrangement uses TRBV7-8 and TRBJ1-4; no definite D call. From germline, CDR1 is SGHVS and CDR2 FQNEAQ. Trimming removed 1 base from V and 8 bases from J, with 8 bases in between. This CDR3 is built from 13 residues. The CDR3: CASSLGAREKLFF. Incomplete CDR3 DNA: TGTGCCAGCAGCTTAGGCGCCCGGGAAAAA.

This clone showed up just a few times. The read comes to an end 3 residues before the CDR3 does, leaving the germline J gene to fill in the end. The sample has other DNA sequences that encode this CDR3 too. The chain carries TRBV19 and TRBJ1-2; D is undetermined. The CDR3 sequence is 13 residues long. CDR1 is LNHDA and CDR2 is SQIVND in the germline V gene (reference sequence). The CDR3 here is CATVDYSTNTYTF. The covered CDR3 bases are TGTGCTACTGTGGACTACTCCACGAATACC.

This clone was seen at least ten times. The CDR3 end lies 3 residues beyond the end of the read and is filled in from the germline J gene. V is TRBV7-2 and J is TRBJ2-1, with D uncertain. This CDR3 comprises 15 residues. Trimming cost V 3 bases and J 2 bases, with 11 bases left between them. Germline CDR1 and CDR2: SGHTA and FQGNSA. Incomplete CDR3 DNA: TGTGCCAGCAGCTTGAGTACCGCTACCTACAATGAG. Translated: CASSLSTATYNE. The entire CDR3 reads CASSLSTATYNEQFF.

This clone was observed many times. The read stops 3 residues short of the end of the CDR3; the missing end is completed from the germline J gene. This chain joins TRBV20-1 and TRBJ2-2; 7 bases fit TRBD1. Germline V gene data show CDR1 as DFQATT and CDR2 as SNEGSKA (reference sequence). This CDR3 spans 13 amino acids. J gave up 2 bases and V 6 bases, and 3 bases lay outside the gene matches. The sequenced part of the CDR3 DNA is TGCAGTGCACGGACAGGAAACACCGGGGAG. This sequence encodes CSARTGNTGE. The CDR3, in full, reads CSARTGNTGELFF.

This clone was detected ten times or more. From the germline J gene comes the end of the CDR3, since the read stops 3 residues before it. This chain connects TRBV20-1 to TRBJ2-3; TRBD2 matches at 13 bases. The CDR3 loop spans 15 amino acids. Trimming took 2 bases from V and 7 from J; bases not matched to a gene: 6. The V gene's germline CDR1 is DFQATT and CDR2 SNEGSKA (reference sequence). The CDR3 protein is CSARPLAGGQNTQYF. The sequenced CDR3 bases are TGCAGTGCTAGACCACTAGCGGGAGGGCAAAATACG.

This clone was counted many times. The read terminates 3 residues ahead of where the CDR3 ends, so the germline J gene completes it. The gene calls are TRBV7-9 and TRBJ2-4; tentatively, D is TRBD2 (5 bases). This CDR3 contains 14 residues. Germline V gene lookup returns CDR1 SEHNR and CDR2 FQNEAQ (reference sequence). Trimming took off 6 bases at V and 1 base at J, with 10 bases between the two ends. The CDR3 loop reads CASRPGSAKNIQYF. CDR3 bases read: TGTGCCAGCAGGCCGGGGTCTGCCAAAAACATT.

This clone was seen ten or more times. The observed sequence ends 3 residues before the CDR3 terminus, with the missing tail filled in from the germline J gene. The rearrangement links TRBV6-1 to TRBJ2-3; 11 nucleotides agree with TRBD1. Germline loops: CDR1 MNHNS, CDR2 SASEGT. The CDR3 has 16 amino acids. Trimming at V came to 1 base and at J to 4 bases, leaving 4 bases not matched to a gene. CDR3 sequence: CASSEVGGQGADTQYF. The CDR3 bases that were read are TGTGCCAGCAGTGAAGTGGGGGGACAGGGGGCAGATACG.

This clone was recorded many times. The read terminates 3 residues ahead of where the CDR3 ends, so the germline J gene completes it. V is TRBV19 and J is TRBJ2-2, with a weak D call TRBD2 (6 bases). Germline-derived CDR1 and CDR2 are LNHDA and SQIVND (reference sequence). The CDR3 covers 18 residues. Trimming cost V 10 bases and J 0 bases, with 24 bases left between them. CDR3 in amino acids: CATHVGRWRGSNTGELFF. CDR3 bases read: TGTGCCACTCACGTCGGCAGGTGGAGGGGATCGAACACCGGGGAG.

This clone was detected only a few times. This CDR3 is CASRRGLAGGQETQYF. Incomplete CDR3 DNA: TGTGCCAGTAGGAGGGGACTAGCGGGAGGGCAAGAGACG. J is TRBJ2-3 and V is TRBV19; 16 bases are a match to TRBD2. Read coverage stops 3 residues before the CDR3 terminus; the germline J gene supplies the remainder. CDR1 and CDR2 from the germline V gene are LNHDA and SQIVND (reference sequence). This CDR3 region has 16 residues.

There are many counts of this clone. The read ends 3 residues shy of where the CDR3 ends; the end is completed using the germline J gene. The V and J genes are TRBV18 and TRBJ2-1; D unresolved. Trimming stripped 0 bases from V and 4 bases from J, with 4 bases between. The CDR3 contains 13 residues. CDR1 and CDR2 (germline): KGHSH, LQKENI. The chain's CDR3 is CASSPPSYNEQFF. Partial CDR3 DNA: TGTGCCAGCTCACCACCGTCGTACAATGAG.

In this sample, this clone turned up a few times. Read sequence stops 3 residues before the CDR3 end, and the germline J gene provides the missing end. The sample contains more than one DNA sequence encoding this CDR3. The chain has TRBV2 and TRBJ1-5; D is perhaps TRBD1 (6 bases). Germline V gives CDR1 SNHLY, CDR2 FYNNEI. Trimming removed 9 bases from V and 0 bases from J, with 12 bases in between. The CDR3 contains 14 residues. The CDR3 sequence: CASSGAHSNQPQHF. CDR3 DNA (partial): TGTGCCAGTTCAGGGGCCCATAGCAATCAGCCC.

This clone appeared many times. The CDR3 is cut off 3 residues early in the read; its end comes from the germline J gene. The chain joins TRBV7-3 to TRBJ2-1; the match to TRBD2 covers 11 bases. Germline V lookup: CDR1 SGHTA, CDR2 FQGTGA. V lost 5 bases and J lost 5; bases outside the gene matches: 8. This CDR3 comprises 16 residues. CDR3 region: CASSLNSGRVNNEQFF. The covered CDR3 bases are TGTGCCAGCAGCCTAAATAGCGGGAGGGTAAACAATGAG.